This T cell receptor (beta chain) is from a study of OX40 agonist ivuxolimab in advanced cancers. Overall study context: Ivuxolimab, an agonist antibody against OX40 (CD134), was given to patients.

The data were produced by immunoSEQ multiplex PCR, yet TCRdb's version contains in-frame clones alone and is incomplete. This table holds 80,000 to 100,000 clones, approximately 94% found once. Findings of the study overall: Relatively little clonal expansion, among the lowest observed, appeared in partial responders at 0.1-3.0 mg/kg. Within 6 weeks, CD4+ and CD8+ blood T cells expanded clonally at 0.1 to 3.0 mg/kg.

Comments on this clone: Its antigen remains unknown.

The CDR3 covers 14 residues. Germline V gene sequence: CDR1 LGHNA, CDR2 YNFKEQ. Trimming at V came to 5 bases and at J to 8 bases, leaving 6 bases not matched to a gene. The receptor was derived from an adult with an advanced solid tumor such as melanoma, head and neck, liver or kidney cancer. The chain recombines TRBV4-2 with TRBJ2-1; 10 positions agree with TRBD2. The starting material was CD4+ or CD8+ T cells sorted from blood, obtained in a trial of the OX40 agonist ivuxolimab. The CDR3 DNA reads as TGTGCCAGCAGCTTACAAAGCGGGAGGGATGAGCAGTTCTTC. Its protein is CASSLQSGRDEQFF.